This T cell receptor beta chain stems from a study of shared clonotypes between healthy human individuals (dated by TCRdb to 2020 to 2022). Regarding the research as a whole: A couple of women and three men aged 18 to 49 years were included in the cohort. For each donor, three plates each were used for CD4 naive and CD4 memory, two plates were used for CD8 naive, and one plate was used for CD8 memory. To estimate repertoire size and how much clonotypes are shared between individuals, the study performed deep sequencing of blood TCR repertoires from 4 to 6 healthy adults. Libraries were prepared and TCR repertoires were sequenced by different laboratories using diverse techniques, in order to increase sequencing depth and limit assay-specific biases. Leukapheresis yielded between about 0.85 and 10 billion PBMCs per donor. Broader findings and caveats from the paper: Clonotypes shared by all four sorted-subset donors showed higher generation probabilities than non-shared clonotypes. The genetic and exposure-history diversity represented was limited by the small number of donors. Incomplete sequencing was indicated by rarefaction of sorted-subset datasets, despite the large sequencing depth. Sharing across a handful of donors was observed for about 5% of naive CD4, less than 4% of naive CD8, 2% to 2.5% of memory CD4, and about 0.39% of memory CD8 clonotypes. Pairwise subsampling led to the expectation that sequencing depth would affect the degree of clonotype sharing among donors. Sampling was limited to blood, and TCR repertoires in tissue likely differ from TCR repertoires in blood. Naive subsets generally had larger estimated clonotype richness than memory subsets did.

Healthy HIV-negative adults with no recently reported acute infections or vaccinations were included as donors. Every donor was a Caucasian adult residing in Nashville, Tennessee, USA. CD4+ T cells were enriched by magnetic negative selection, after which naive cells were positively selected on CD45RA and the negative fraction was taken as the memory subset. Blood was collected by leukapheresis, and PBMCs were isolated by Ficoll-Histopaque density gradient centrifugation and then cryopreserved in liquid nitrogen vapor phase. Analytical flow cytometry was used to check the purity and quantity of every magnetically sorted T cell population. Genomic DNA was isolated from every sorted fraction and measured by UV absorbance on a Nanodrop 2000c. TCR CDR3 regions were amplified from genomic DNA by multiplex PCR using the deep immunoSEQ assay. Genomic DNA extracted from each cell subset was distributed evenly over all wells of several immunoSEQ 96-well plates, and each plate served as one replicate. For sorted subsets, each replicate PCR was loaded with around 200 ng genomic DNA, equivalent to about 33,000 T cell genomes. Purified libraries were measured with a Qubit 3.0 fluorometer, size-checked on a Bioanalyzer 2100, and measured again with the KAPA Library Quantification kit. Every immunoSEQ 96-well plate was sequenced on a separate single-read 150-cycle Illumina NextSeq 550 flow cell. As for the authors' bioinformatics: Because only junctional sequences without quality scores were contained in the immunoSEQ output, filtering matching that applied to full-length reads could not be performed. Sequences were annotated with PyIR, a Python wrapper for IgBLAST v1.9, using IMGT germline references to assign V/J genes and CDR3. Any read was removed if the V/J assignment was weak (E-value above 1e-6), the CDR3 was missing, or the read contained stop codons, out-of-frame junctions, or ambiguous translated residues. V3J clonotypes were defined as sequences sharing an identical inferred V gene, J gene, and CDR3 amino acid sequence. The percentage overlap between two repertoires was calculated by dividing the number of shared unique clonotypes by the size of the smaller repertoire. RTK rarefaction, the Chao1 estimator, and Recon v2.1 estimates of unobserved clonotypes were used to assess repertoire richness. For all TCRbeta clonotypes obtained by the gDNA method from a few donors, generation probabilities were computed with OLGA. This is the immuneACCESS table as TCRdb keeps it, with only in-frame sequences that have V and J called. A part of the clones is gone; compared with another copy, unresolved V genes explain less than half, and the rest is unexplained. V and J calls and clone size come straight from that table; D and trimming were deduced from the DNA. The sample yields roughly 1,600,000 clones; 97% to 99% were counted once. Clones ranked in the top ten supply under 0.45% of the sample.

Note on this clone: Its target antigen remains unknown. No clone much larger than this one lies a single base away; base qualities are absent.

Sequenced input: naive CD4+ T cells sorted from blood. Per the publication, the cell subset or site label means: CD45RA+ positively selected. The receptor comes from a man aged 30 to 39 in good health.

DNA sequence: TGCGCCAGCAGGTACACGGGGGGGACCTACAATGAGCAGTTCTTC. Its translation is CASRYTGGTYNEQFF. The chain is assembled from TRBV5-1 and TRBJ2-1, and TRBD2 aligns with 8 junction nucleotides. The germline V gene gives CDR1 as SGHRS and CDR2 as YFSETQ. Compared with germline, V lacks 5 bases and J lacks 2 bases; bases without a gene match: 6. The CDR3 measures 15 amino acids from cysteine to phenylalanine. The only DNA kept is the CDR3, 45 bases in frame from the first base.